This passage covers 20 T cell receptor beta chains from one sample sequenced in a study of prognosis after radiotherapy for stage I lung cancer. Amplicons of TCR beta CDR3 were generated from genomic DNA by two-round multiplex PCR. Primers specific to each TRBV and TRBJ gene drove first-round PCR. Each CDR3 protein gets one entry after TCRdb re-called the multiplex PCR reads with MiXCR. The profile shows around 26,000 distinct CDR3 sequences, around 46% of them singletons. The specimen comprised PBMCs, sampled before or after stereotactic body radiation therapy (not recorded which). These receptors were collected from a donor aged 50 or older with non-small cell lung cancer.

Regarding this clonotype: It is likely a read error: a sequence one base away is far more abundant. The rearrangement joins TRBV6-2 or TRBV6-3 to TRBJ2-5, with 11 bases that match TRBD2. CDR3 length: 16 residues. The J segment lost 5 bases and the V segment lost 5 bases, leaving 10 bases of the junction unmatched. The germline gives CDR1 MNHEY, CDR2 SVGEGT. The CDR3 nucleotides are TGTGCCAGCAGTGATCTAGCGGGAGGCCTTGCGGAGACCCAGTACTTC. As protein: CASSDLAGGLAETQYF.

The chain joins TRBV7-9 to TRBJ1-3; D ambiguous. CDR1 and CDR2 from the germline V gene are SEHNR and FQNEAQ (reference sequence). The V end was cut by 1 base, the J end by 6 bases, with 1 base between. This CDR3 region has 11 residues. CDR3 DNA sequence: TGTGCCAGCAGCTTAGAAAACACCATATATTTT. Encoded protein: CASSLENTIYF.

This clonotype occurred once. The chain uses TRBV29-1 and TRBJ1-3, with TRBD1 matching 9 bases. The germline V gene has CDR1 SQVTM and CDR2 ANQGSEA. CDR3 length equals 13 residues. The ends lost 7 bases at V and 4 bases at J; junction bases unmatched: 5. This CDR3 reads CSGTGDGGNTIYF. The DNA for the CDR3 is TGCAGCGGGACAGGGGACGGGGGAAACACCATATATTTT.

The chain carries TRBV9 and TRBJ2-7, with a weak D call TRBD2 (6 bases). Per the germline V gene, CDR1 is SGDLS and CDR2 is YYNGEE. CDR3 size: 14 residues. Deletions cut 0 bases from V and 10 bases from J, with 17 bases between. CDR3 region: CASSVAAGSYYQYF. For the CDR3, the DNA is TGTGCCAGCAGCGTAGCGGCGGGATCCTACTATCAGTACTTC.

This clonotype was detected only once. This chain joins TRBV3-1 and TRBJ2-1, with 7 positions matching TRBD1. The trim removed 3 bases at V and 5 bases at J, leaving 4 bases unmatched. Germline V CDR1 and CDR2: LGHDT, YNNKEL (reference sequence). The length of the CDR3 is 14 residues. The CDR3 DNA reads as TGTGCCAGCAGCCACGGACAGGCCCACAATGAGCAGTTCTTC. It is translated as CASSHGQAHNEQFF.

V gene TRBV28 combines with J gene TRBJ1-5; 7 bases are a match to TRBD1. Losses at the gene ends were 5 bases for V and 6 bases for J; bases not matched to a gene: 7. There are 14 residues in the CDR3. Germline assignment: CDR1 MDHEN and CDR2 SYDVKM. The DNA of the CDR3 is TGTGCCAGCAGTCAACCAGGGGGGCGTCAGCCCCAGCATTTT. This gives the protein CASSQPGGRQPQHF. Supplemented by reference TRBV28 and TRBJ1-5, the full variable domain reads DVKVTQSSRYLVKRTGEKVFLECVQDMDHENMFWYRQDPGLGLRLIYFSYDVKMKEKGDIPEGYSVSREKKERFSLILESASTNQTSMYLCASSQPGGRQPQHFGDGTRLSIL.

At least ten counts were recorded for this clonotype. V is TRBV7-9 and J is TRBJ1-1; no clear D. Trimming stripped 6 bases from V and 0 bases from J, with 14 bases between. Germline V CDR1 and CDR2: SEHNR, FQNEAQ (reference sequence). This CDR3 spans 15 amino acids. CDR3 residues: CASSYQQVLNTEAFF. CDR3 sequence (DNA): TGTGCCAGCAGTTACCAGCAGGTCCTGAACACTGAAGCTTTCTTT.

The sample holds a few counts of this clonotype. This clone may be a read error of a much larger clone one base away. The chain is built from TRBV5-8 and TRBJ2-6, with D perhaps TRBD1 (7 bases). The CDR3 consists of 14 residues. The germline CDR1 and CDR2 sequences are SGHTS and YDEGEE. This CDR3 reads CSSSWLRDSNVLTF. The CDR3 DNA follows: TGTTCCAGCAGCTGGCTGCGGGACAGTAACGTCCTGACTTTC.

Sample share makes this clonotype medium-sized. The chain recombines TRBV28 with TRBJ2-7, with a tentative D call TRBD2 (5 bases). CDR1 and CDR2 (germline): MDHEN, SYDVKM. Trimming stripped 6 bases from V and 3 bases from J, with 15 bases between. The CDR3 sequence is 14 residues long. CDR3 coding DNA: TGTGCCAGCAGGAGCCCTGGACTGAACTACGAGCAGTACTTC. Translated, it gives CASRSPGLNYEQYF.

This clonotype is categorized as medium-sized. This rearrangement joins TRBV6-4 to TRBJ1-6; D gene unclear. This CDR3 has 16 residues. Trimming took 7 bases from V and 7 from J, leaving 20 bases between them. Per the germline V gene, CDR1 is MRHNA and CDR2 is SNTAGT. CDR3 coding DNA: TGTGCCAGCAAAGCCTACCCCTTCGACGGCAATTCACCCCTCCACTTT. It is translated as CASKAYPFDGNSPLHF.

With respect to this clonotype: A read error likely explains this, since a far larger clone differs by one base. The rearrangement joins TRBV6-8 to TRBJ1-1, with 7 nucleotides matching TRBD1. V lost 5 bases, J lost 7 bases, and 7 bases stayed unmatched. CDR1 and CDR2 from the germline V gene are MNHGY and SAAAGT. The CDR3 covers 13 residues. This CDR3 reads CASSSGQANEAFF. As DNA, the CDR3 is TGTGCCAGCAGTAGTGGACAGGCCAATGAAGCTTTCTTT.

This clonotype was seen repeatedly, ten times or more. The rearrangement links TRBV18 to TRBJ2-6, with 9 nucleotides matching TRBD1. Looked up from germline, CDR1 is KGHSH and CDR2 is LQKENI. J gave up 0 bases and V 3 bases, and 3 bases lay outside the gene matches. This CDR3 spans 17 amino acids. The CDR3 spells CASSPGTGYSGANVLTF. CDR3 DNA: TGTGCCAGCTCACCTGGGACAGGGTACTCTGGGGCCAACGTCCTGACTTTC. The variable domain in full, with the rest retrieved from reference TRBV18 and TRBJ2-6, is NAGVMQNPRHLVRRRGQEARLRCSPMKGHSHVYWYRQLPEEGLKFMVYLQKENIIDESGMPKERFSAEFPKEGPSILRIQQVVRGDSAAYFCASSPGTGYSGANVLTFGAGSRLTVL.

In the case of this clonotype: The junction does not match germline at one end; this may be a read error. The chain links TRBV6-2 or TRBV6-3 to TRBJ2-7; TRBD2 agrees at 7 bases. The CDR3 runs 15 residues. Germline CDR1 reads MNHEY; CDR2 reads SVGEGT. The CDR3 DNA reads TGTGCCAGCGGTTACCAGCGGGATAGCTCCTACGAGCAGTACTTC. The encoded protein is CASGYQRDSSYEQYF.

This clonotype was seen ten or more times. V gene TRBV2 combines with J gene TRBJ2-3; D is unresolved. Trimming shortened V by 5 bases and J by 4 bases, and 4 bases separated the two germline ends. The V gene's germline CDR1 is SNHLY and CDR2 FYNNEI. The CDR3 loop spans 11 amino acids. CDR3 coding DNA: TGTGCCAGCAGTAGCGCAGATACGCAGTATTTT. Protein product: CASSSADTQYF.

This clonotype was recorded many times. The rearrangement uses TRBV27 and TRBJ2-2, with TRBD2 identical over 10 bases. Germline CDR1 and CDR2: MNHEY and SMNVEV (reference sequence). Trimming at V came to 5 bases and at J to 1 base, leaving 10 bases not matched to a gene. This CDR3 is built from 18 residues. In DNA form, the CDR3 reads TGTGCCAGCAGTACCACGCTAGCGGGAGTTTGGAACACCGGGGAGCTGTTTTTT. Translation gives CASSTTLAGVWNTGELFF.

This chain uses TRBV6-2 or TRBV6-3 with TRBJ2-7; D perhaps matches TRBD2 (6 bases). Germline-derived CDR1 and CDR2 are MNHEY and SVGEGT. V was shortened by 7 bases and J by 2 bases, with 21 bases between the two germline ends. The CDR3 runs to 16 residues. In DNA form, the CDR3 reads TGTGCCAGCATCCAAGGCGTAGCTGGAGGGCCCTACGAGCAGTACTTC. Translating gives CASIQGVAGGPYEQYF.

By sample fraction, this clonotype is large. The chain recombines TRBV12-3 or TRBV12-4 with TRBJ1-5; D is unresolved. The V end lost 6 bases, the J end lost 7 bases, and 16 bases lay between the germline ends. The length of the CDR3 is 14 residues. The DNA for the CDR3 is TGTGCCAGCAGCGCCTCCACCGGTCCCCAGCCCCAGCATTTT. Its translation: CASSASTGPQPQHF.

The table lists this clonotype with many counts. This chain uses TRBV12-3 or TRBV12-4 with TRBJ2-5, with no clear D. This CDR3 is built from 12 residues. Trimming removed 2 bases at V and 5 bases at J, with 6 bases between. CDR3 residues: CASSLRIETQYF. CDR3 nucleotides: TGTGCCAGCAGTTTAAGGATCGAGACCCAGTACTTC.

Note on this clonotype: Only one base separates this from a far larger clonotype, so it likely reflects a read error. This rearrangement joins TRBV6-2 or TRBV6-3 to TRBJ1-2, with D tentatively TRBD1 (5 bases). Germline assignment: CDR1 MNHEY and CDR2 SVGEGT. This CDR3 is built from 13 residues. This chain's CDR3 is CSSREPGSYGYTF. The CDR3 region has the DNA TGTTCCAGCAGGGAGCCAGGGTCCTATGGCTACACCTTC.

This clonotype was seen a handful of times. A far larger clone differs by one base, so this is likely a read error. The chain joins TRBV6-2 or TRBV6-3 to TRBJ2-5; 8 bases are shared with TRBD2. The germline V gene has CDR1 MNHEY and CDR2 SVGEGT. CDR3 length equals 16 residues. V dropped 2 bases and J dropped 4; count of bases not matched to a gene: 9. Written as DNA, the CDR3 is TGTGCCAGCAGTTACGGTGGATCGGGAGGGAGAGAGACCCAGTACTTC. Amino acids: CASSYGGSGGRETQYF.